The clone carrying this T cell receptor beta chain was seen repeatedly, ten times or more. The entry originates in a study of tumor-infiltrating lymphocytes in oesophageal squamous cell carcinoma. The ends were cut back, 2 bases at V and 0 bases at J, with 5 bases in the middle. Germline CDR1 and CDR2: SGHKS and YYEKEE (reference sequence). This CDR3 comprises 14 residues. MiXCR, run by TCRdb on the PCR reads, gives a single entry per CDR3 protein. This sample has approximately 10,000 distinct CDR3 sequences, with roughly half found just once. The V and J genes are TRBV5-5 and TRBJ2-2; D remains ambiguous. The sample comprised esophageal tumor tissue. This clonotype was sampled from a male donor with esophageal squamous cell carcinoma. The CDR3 nucleotides read TGTGCCAGCAGCTTCGCACCGAACACCGGGGAGCTGTTTTTT. Protein product: CASSFAPNTGELFF.